This TCR beta chain was profiled in a study of cytomegalovirus exposure and HLA in healthy donors. Study-wide points: The classifier, whose performance was assessed in both the original and validation cohorts, reportedly diagnosed cytomegalovirus status with high specificity and sensitivity. According to a subsequent analysis, TCR clusters identified in the first cohort showed a tendency to co-occur across the 110 or so validation repertoires. Researchers catalogued 164 TCR beta chains as cytomegalovirus-associated.

About this clone: What it recognizes is unknown.

Sequencing was performed with immunoSEQ multiplex PCR; in TCRdb, only in-frame clones are kept and a portion is missing. Of more than 250,000 clones in the sample, about nine tenths were seen once. The germline V gene encodes CDR1 SQVTM and CDR2 ANQGSEA. V gave up 5 bases and J gave up 7 bases, with 17 bases separating them. This CDR3 region has 14 residues. Sequenced sample: PBMCs. The clonotype originates from a woman aged 30 to 39 in good health and CMV-seronegative. V and J are TRBV29-1 and TRBJ2-2; possibly TRBD2 for D (6 bases). The CDR3 sequence: CSVIVGRIGGELFF. DNA of the CDR3: TGCAGCGTTATTGTCGGGAGAATTGGCGGGGAGCTGTTTTTT.